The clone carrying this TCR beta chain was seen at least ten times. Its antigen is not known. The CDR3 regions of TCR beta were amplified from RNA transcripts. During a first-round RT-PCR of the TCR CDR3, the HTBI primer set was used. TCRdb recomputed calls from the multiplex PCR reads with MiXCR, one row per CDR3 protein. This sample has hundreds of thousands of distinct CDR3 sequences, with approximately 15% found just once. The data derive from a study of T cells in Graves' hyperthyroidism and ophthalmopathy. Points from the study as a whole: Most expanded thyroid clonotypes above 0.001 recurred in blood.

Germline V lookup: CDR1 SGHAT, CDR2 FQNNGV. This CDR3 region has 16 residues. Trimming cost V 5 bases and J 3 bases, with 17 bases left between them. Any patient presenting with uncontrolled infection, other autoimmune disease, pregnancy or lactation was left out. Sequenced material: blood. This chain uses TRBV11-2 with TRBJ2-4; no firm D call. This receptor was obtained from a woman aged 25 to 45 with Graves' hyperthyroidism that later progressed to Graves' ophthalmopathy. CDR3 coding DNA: TGTGCCAGCAGCCCCCGCCCCGATGTTGGCAAAAACATTCAGTACTTC. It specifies CASSPRPDVGKNIQYF.